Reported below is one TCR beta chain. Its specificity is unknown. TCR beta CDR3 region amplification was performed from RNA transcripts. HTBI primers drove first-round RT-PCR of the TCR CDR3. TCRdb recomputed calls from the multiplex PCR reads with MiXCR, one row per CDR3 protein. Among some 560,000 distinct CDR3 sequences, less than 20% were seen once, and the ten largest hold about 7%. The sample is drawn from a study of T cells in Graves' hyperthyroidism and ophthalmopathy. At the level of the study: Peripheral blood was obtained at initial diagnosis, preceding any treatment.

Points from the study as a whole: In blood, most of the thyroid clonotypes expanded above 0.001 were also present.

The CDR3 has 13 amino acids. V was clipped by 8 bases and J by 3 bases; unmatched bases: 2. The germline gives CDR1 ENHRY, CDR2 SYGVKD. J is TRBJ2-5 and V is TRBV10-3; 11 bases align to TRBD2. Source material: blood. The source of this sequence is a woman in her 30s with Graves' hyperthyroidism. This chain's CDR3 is CAIGTSGEETQYF. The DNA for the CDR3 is TGTGCCATCGGGACTAGCGGCGAAGAGACCCAGTACTTC.